Below are 23 T cell receptor beta chains sequenced from a single sample in a study of blood T cell repertoires in COVID-19. The repertoire was sequenced with immunoSEQ multiplex PCR; TCRdb's copy has only in-frame clones and lacks some. The table lists about 160,000 clones, 80% to 90% of them singletons, with more than 3% in the top ten. Sequencing was performed on peripheral blood. The receptors come from a man aged 65 to 79 with acute or convalescent COVID-19.

This clone was picked up a small number of times. The genes are TRBV19 and TRBJ2-7; 7 nucleotides match TRBD1. Germline V gene data show CDR1 as LNHDA and CDR2 as SQIVND (reference sequence). J gave up 1 base and V 7 bases, and 7 bases lay outside the gene matches. The CDR3 extends over 14 amino acids. CDR3 nucleotides: TGTGCCAGTACCCAGGACAGGAGTTCCTACGAGCAGTACTTC. This codes for CASTQDRSSYEQYF.

In DNA form, the CDR3 reads TGTGCCAGCAGCGGCCGGGACAGGGAGAACATCTATGGCTACACCTTC. This translates into CASSGRDRENIYGYTF. The chain combines TRBV7-9 with TRBJ1-2, with 9 bases that match TRBD1. Germline V CDR1 and CDR2: SEHNR, FQNEAQ (reference sequence). V shed 5 bases, J shed 4 bases, and the junction held 11 bases outside the gene matches. The CDR3 runs to 16 residues. Looking up the rest from reference TRBV7-9 and TRBJ1-2 gives the full variable domain: DTGVSQNPRHKITKRGQNVTFRCDPISEHNRLYWYRQTLGQGPEFLTYFQNEAQLEKSRLLSDRFSAERPKGSFSTLEIQRTEQGDSAMYLCASSGRDRENIYGYTFGSGTRLTVV.

The chain recombines TRBV4-2 with TRBJ2-2; 11 nucleotides line up with TRBD2. J lost 2 bases, V lost 0 bases, and 8 bases had no gene match. This CDR3 has 19 amino acids. Germline CDR1 LGHNA, CDR2 YNFKEQ. CDR3 coding DNA: TGTGCCAGCAGCCAAGAGGGACTAGCGGAGGCTTCTAACACCGGGGAGCTGTTTTTT. Translating gives CASSQEGLAEASNTGELFF.

The chain links TRBV5-6 to TRBJ1-3; D gene unclear. Trimming removed 0 bases at V and 4 bases at J, with 8 bases between. The germline gives CDR1 SGHDT, CDR2 YYEEEE. This CDR3 is built from 14 residues. Here the CDR3 reads CASSLATGGNTIYF. The CDR3 DNA reads as TGTGCCAGCAGCTTGGCGACTGGCGGAAACACCATATATTTT.

The chain recombines TRBV27 with TRBJ2-1, with 7 bases aligning to TRBD2. The CDR3 has 14 residues. V lost 4 bases to trimming and J lost 8 bases; unmatched junction nucleotides: 8. Germline lookup yields CDR1 MNHEY and CDR2 SMNVEV (reference sequence). CDR3 loop: CASSWAGVLYEQFF. The CDR3 bases are TGTGCCAGCAGTTGGGCGGGAGTTTTATATGAGCAGTTCTTC.

The chain combines TRBV5-1 with TRBJ2-7, with TRBD1 identical over 10 bases. This CDR3 has 15 residues. CDR1 is SGHRS and CDR2 is YFSETQ in the germline V gene. J was trimmed by 2 bases and V by 4 bases; bases with no gene match: 6. The CDR3 loop reads CASSIGTGDPYEQYF. The CDR3 nucleotides are TGCGCCAGCAGCATCGGGACAGGGGACCCCTACGAGCAGTACTTC.

This clone was seen just once. This chain links TRBV27 with TRBJ2-1; D perhaps matches TRBD2 (6 bases). Germline CDR1 is MNHEY and CDR2 is SMNVEV (reference sequence). The V and J ends lost 8 bases and 7 bases respectively, with 18 bases between them. The CDR3 contains 14 residues. The CDR3 sequence is CASSLLASSNEQFF. The CDR3 region has the DNA TGTGCCAGCTCCTTGCTAGCGAGTAGTAATGAGCAGTTCTTC.

The V gene is TRBV28, the J gene TRBJ2-7, with TRBD2 matching over 9 bases. This CDR3 spans 14 amino acids. Trimming at V came to 6 bases and at J to 3 bases, leaving 6 bases not matched to a gene. In germline, CDR1 is MDHEN, CDR2 SYDVKM. The CDR3 DNA reads TGTGCCAGCAGATCTAGCGGGACCAACTACGAGCAGTACTTC. It yields the protein CASRSSGTNYEQYF.

This clone was detected a few times. The chain carries TRBV3-1 (or the pseudogene TRBV3-2) and TRBJ2-7, with D tentatively TRBD2 (6 bases). CDR3 size: 14 residues. V lost 4 bases and J lost 3, with 13 bases in between. Germline loops: CDR1 LGHDT, CDR2 YNNKEL (reference sequence). The CDR3 is CASSRTSRLYEQYF. The DNA of the CDR3 is TGTGCCAGCAGCCGCACTAGCCGACTCTACGAGCAGTACTTC.

The CDR3 spells CASRQGRDTGELFF. The CDR3 DNA follows: TGTGCCAGCAGGCAGGGGAGGGACACCGGGGAGCTGTTTTTT. The chain carries TRBV7-3 and TRBJ2-2; possibly TRBD2 for D (7 bases). V was pared by 6 bases and J by 3 bases, with 11 bases between. The V gene's germline CDR1 is SGHTA and CDR2 FQGTGA. The CDR3 runs 14 residues.

This chain uses TRBV11-2 with TRBJ2-6; maybe TRBD2 (5 bases). The germline V gene encodes CDR1 SGHAT and CDR2 FQNNGV. Deletions cut 5 bases from V and 3 bases from J, with 11 bases between. This CDR3 contains 15 residues. The CDR3 protein is CASSPRESGANVLTF. The CDR3 bases are TGTGCCAGCAGCCCCCGGGAAAGTGGGGCCAACGTCCTGACTTTC.

The chain combines TRBV18 with TRBJ2-4; tentatively, D is TRBD1 (5 bases). The CDR3 extends over 13 amino acids. Trimming removed 0 bases from V and 6 bases from J, with 6 bases in between. Per germline, CDR1 KGHSH and CDR2 LQKENI. CDR3 nucleotides: TGTGCCAGCTCACCACCCCAGGGAAACATTCAGTACTTC. This translates into CASSPPQGNIQYF.

This CDR3 is CASSSRDREGYGYTF. The DNA of the CDR3 is TGCGCCAGCAGTTCCCGGGACAGGGAAGGTTATGGCTACACCTTC. This chain connects TRBV5-1 to TRBJ1-2, with 9 bases identical to TRBD1. Germline-derived CDR1 and CDR2 are SGHRS and YFSETQ. J was trimmed by 5 bases and V by 5 bases; bases with no gene match: 10. The CDR3 runs to 15 residues.

The chain links TRBV7-2 to TRBJ2-1; TRBD2 matches at 11 bases. V shed 9 bases, J shed 9 bases, and the junction held 10 bases outside the gene matches. From germline, CDR1 is SGHTA and CDR2 FQGNSA. This CDR3 has 14 amino acids. This CDR3 reads CASIKTSGTGEQFF. CDR3 bases: TGTGCCAGTATTAAGACTAGCGGGACCGGTGAGCAGTTCTTC.

This chain uses TRBV3-1 (or the pseudogene TRBV3-2) with TRBJ2-1; 9 positions agree with TRBD2. Trimming at V came to 6 bases and at J to 4 bases, leaving 7 bases not matched to a gene. The CDR3 spans 15 residues. Germline V gene data show CDR1 as LGHDT and CDR2 as YNNKEL (reference sequence). The CDR3 nucleotides are TGTGCCAGCAGTACCGGGACTAGCCCTTACAATGAGCAGTTCTTC. The encoded protein is CASSTGTSPYNEQFF.

The chain uses TRBV6-5 and TRBJ1-2, with a tentative D call TRBD1 (6 bases). The CDR3 has 13 residues. Trimming left V 6 bases short and J 4 bases short, with 12 bases between. The germline CDR1 and CDR2 sequences are MNHEY and SVGAGI. The CDR3 coding sequence is TGTGCCAGCAGATTGCAGGGGACCTATGGCTACACCTTC. This codes for CASRLQGTYGYTF.

The gene calls are TRBV6-5 and TRBJ1-1; 9 bases agree with TRBD1. CDR1 MNHEY and CDR2 SVGAGI come from the germline V gene. The CDR3 totals 15 residues. J lost 1 base, V lost 2 bases, and 2 bases had no gene match. CDR3 residues: CASSYLDRGNTEAFF. The CDR3 coding sequence is TGTGCCAGCAGTTACCTGGACAGGGGGAACACTGAAGCTTTCTTT.

This clone is a singleton in its sample. The CDR3 region is CATWAYGYEQYF. As DNA, the CDR3 is TGTGCCACCTGGGCGTATGGCTACGAGCAGTACTTC. The rearrangement uses TRBV28 and TRBJ2-7; D unclear. Trimming took 10 bases from V and 3 from J, leaving 13 bases between them. Per germline, CDR1 MDHEN and CDR2 SYDVKM. This CDR3 contains 12 residues.

V and J are TRBV29-1 and TRBJ2-7; D is uncertain. There are 14 residues in the CDR3. V lost 5 bases, J lost 4 bases, and 18 bases lay in between. Germline V lookup: CDR1 SQVTM, CDR2 ANQGSEA. The CDR3 bases are TGCAGCGTTTTAAACCCCAACCGGGTTTACGAGCAGTACTTC. Translated: CSVLNPNRVYEQYF.

The V and J genes are TRBV9 and TRBJ1-6, with D maybe TRBD1 (6 bases). V was clipped by 5 bases and J by 6 bases, with 12 bases between them. Germline V CDR1 and CDR2: SGDLS, YYNGEE. The CDR3 has 14 residues. For the CDR3, the DNA is TGTGCCAGCAGAGGACGGACAGTTAATTCACCCCTCCACTTT. It is translated as CASRGRTVNSPLHF.

The chain recombines TRBV6-5 with TRBJ2-1; possibly TRBD2 for D (6 bases). Germline values: CDR1 MNHEY, CDR2 SVGAGI. This CDR3 region has 14 residues. V was cut by 4 bases and J by 8 bases, with 15 bases left in between. The CDR3 reads CASSSGRDRDEQFF. CDR3 sequence (DNA): TGTGCCAGCAGTTCCGGGAGAGATAGAGATGAGCAGTTCTTC.

The V gene is TRBV11-2, the J gene TRBJ1-4, with D possibly being TRBD1 (5 bases). The V and J ends lost 0 bases and 5 bases respectively, with 10 bases between them. Germline V gives CDR1 SGHAT, CDR2 FQNNGV. This CDR3 has 15 residues. The CDR3 bases are TGTGCCAGCAGCTTAGAAGGGGCAGGGAATGAAAAACTGTTTTTT. Translation: CASSLEGAGNEKLFF.

CDR3 amino acids: CASSGAGAFNEQYF. CDR3 nucleotide sequence: TGTGCCAGCAGCGGAGCAGGGGCGTTCAACGAGCAGTACTTC. The V and J genes are TRBV2 and TRBJ2-7; maybe TRBD1 (6 bases). The CDR3 has 14 amino acids. Germline assignment: CDR1 SNHLY and CDR2 FYNNEI. Trimming took off 6 bases at V and 5 bases at J, with 17 bases between the two ends.